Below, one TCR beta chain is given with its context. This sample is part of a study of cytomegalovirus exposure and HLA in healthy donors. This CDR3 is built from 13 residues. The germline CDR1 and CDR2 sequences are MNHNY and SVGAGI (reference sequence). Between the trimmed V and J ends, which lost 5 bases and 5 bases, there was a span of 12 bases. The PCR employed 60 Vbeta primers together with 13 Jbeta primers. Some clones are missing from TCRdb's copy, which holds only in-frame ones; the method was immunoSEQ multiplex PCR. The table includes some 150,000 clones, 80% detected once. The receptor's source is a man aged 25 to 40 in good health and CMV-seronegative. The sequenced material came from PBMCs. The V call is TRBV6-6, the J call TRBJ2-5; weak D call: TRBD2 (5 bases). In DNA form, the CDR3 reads TGTGCCAGCAGTCCCCGGGGTTGGGAGACCCAGTACTTC. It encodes CASSPRGWETQYF.